This T cell receptor beta chain was sequenced in a study of cytomegalovirus exposure and HLA in healthy donors (dated by TCRdb to 2017 to 2019). Describing the broader study: An earlier analysis of 587 of the donors reported 250 to 350 Gb of sequence data and 120 million or so unique TCR beta sequences from roughly 180 million T cells. The study was designed to test whether signatures of past pathogen exposure could be identified by cataloging public T cell receptors. Because of strong linkage in the cohort, roughly five DR-DQ haplotypes were treated as single units for association and clustering. To predict cytomegalovirus infection status, the study brought together high-throughput TCR immunosequencing, statistical association of individual TCRs with disease status, and machine learning. An earlier analysis of fewer than 700 of the donors applied high-throughput TCR beta sequencing to assess whether each TCR beta V gene segment acted as functional or pseudogenic. Approximately 300 gigabases of sequencing data and 70 million to 100 million unique TCR sequences made up an early release that covered fewer than 650 HLA-typed donors. Rather than using new phenotypic data, the later analysis identified candidate immune exposures from TCR beta sequences and from how often those sequences occurred across donors. Donor age, sex, ethnicity and CMV serostatus were collected together with the repertoire data. Among 398 genotyped donors of the cohort, an average of about 240,000 unique TCR beta nucleotide sequences were sequenced per donor, around 20% of them non-productive. Typing coverage varied by locus: roughly 620-640 donors for A, B, C, DRB1 and DQB1; approximately 560 for DQA1; some 610 for DPA1; roughly 450 for DPB1. The study profiled the T cell repertoires of hundreds of subjects by immunosequencing and related them to cytomegalovirus serostatus. Besides the first cohort of roughly 700 subjects, a separate validation cohort made up of over a hundred different subjects was used. Genome-wide SNP genotypes for about three fifths of the roughly 670 donors were used in a later genetic analysis, which treated that subset as a discovery cohort. HLA typing included class I and class II loci at four-digit resolution. Of the roughly 410 genotyped donors, less than 90% were placed in the genetic ancestry cluster associated with self-reported Caucasian donors. All discovery cohort repertoires had been generated using a single sequencing platform. To study patterns of TCR occurrence, a later analysis re-analyzed previously published TCR beta repertoires from around 670 donors and added high-resolution HLA genotyping. Broader findings and caveats from the paper: This cohort had only TCR beta chains sequenced, and the lack of alpha or paired-chain data limited which features could be detected. In the study, 150 to 200 TCR beta chains were listed as associated with cytomegalovirus. The 87-base-pair reads could not distinguish some IMGT-functional V segments, including TRBV6-2 and TRBV6-3, so those segments were excluded. The sequencing pipeline was judged likely to have produced a cluster of highly shared sequence variants as a technical artifact. The classifier was reported to diagnose cytomegalovirus status with high specificity and sensitivity in both the original and validation cohorts. Because HLA typing was unavailable for some donors at each locus, only the typed subset was used in association tests. Compared with the approximately 600-donor mean, donors in an Asian-associated ancestry cluster had fewer N-insertions in productive TCRs, according to a later genetic analysis. In vitro tests confirmed that a few of the cytomegalovirus-associated TCR beta chains recognize cytomegalovirus antigens. It was suggested by the authors that the approach could potentially be generalized to other disease states and immunological phenotypes. In a later analysis, HLA-associated TCR beta chains showed more clonal expansion and lower generation probabilities than non-associated chains that were equally common. A later genetic analysis associated a missense DCLRE1C variant with V-gene and J-gene trimming of TCR beta chains, and an independent cohort replicated the association. A later analysis found that most CMV-associated TCR beta chains appeared HLA-restricted, with HLA associations seemingly driven largely by CMV exposure. Roughly uniform sequencing depth across donors was assumed in presence/absence analyses, although this assumption may not hold. An earlier analysis of approximately 500 of the donors showed that most TCR beta V segments appeared in productive rearrangements either about 90% or about 30% of the time, which broadly matched IMGT annotations. In a later analysis, TCR association rates were found to vary across HLA loci, with the most associated TCRs seen for DRB1 alleles and the fewest for HLA-C alleles. A later analysis reported that several top co-occurrence clusters appeared linked to parvovirus B19, influenza, CMV and Epstein-Barr virus. Assigning TCR associations to individual alleles was difficult when HLA alleles, especially DR and DQ, strongly co-occurred. Because counts were too low, about 18 rarely observed V segments, including chromosome 9 orphons, were excluded from the earlier analysis of roughly 580 of the donors. A later analysis associated about 16,000 TCR beta sequences with specific HLA alleles at a false discovery rate of 0.05. A further reported finding was that TCR beta sequences accurately predicted the HLA-A and HLA-B alleles for most subjects in the first cohort. The only immune exposure information available for the cohort was CMV serostatus. Most TCR sequences were observed very rarely across donors, whereas some public TCRs were present in many individuals. Correlated functional status among segregating V segments might reflect linkage disequilibrium, but an unknown experimental factor could not be ruled out.

Via the germline V gene, CDR1 is MNHNS and CDR2 SASEGT. The CDR3 spans 14 residues, from the cysteine through the phenylalanine. Only CDR3 DNA remains: 42 bases, in frame from the first base. At the junction V is shortened by 3 bases and J by 8 bases, with 14 bases in between. Library prep was done by the immunoSEQ multiplex PCR assay. For the multiplex PCR, a mixture combining 60 forward primers for TCR Vbeta segments and 13 reverse primers for TCR Jbeta segments was used. Amplification of the CDR3 region of rearranged TCR beta genes was performed with a multiplex PCR assay on genomic DNA. The Illumina HiSeq System was used to sequence the amplified TCR beta libraries as 87-base-pair reads. Per the source publication's procedure: A later analysis tallied roughly 78 million unique TCR beta chains across the 666 repertoires, and about 12 million of those chains were shared by two or more donors. Raw reads were error-corrected and collapsed into unique sequences by a nearest-neighbor algorithm in which closely related sequences were merged to remove PCR and sequencing errors. To assign V, D and J gene segments, CDR3 sequences were aligned to IMGT reference sequences. For a sequence to be retained, a match of at least six nucleotides was required to both a V gene segment and a J gene segment. A rearrangement was called productive if the CDR3 had no stop codons and remained in frame with V and J, and every other rearrangement was called non-productive. CDR3 was defined according to IMGT convention as the region running from the second conserved V-encoded cysteine to the conserved J-encoded phenylalanine. Sequences without an unambiguous match to a single V gene segment were excluded from the earlier analysis of 587 of the donors. An earlier analysis of several hundred of the donors called V segments functional above 56.7% productive rearrangements and segregating when the between-donor standard deviation exceeded 5%. A statistical classification framework was built to diagnose cytomegalovirus status from the catalog of TCR beta chain sequences. In a later analysis, V and J genes were assigned by comparing TCR nucleotide sequences against IMGT/GENE-DB human TR gene sequences. The TCRdist pipeline was used in a later analysis to assign CDR3 sequences and most-parsimonious VDJ recombination scenarios. In a later analysis, each TCR beta chain was defined by its CDR3 amino acid sequence together with its V-gene family, and reads lacking a unique V-gene family were excluded. In a later analysis, approximately 590 highly shared, low-generation-probability nucleotide sequences were removed to address suspected cross-contamination and a sequencing artifact. For each public chain, a later analysis derived a clonal expansion index from normalized ranks of inferred template counts within each repertoire. In a later analysis, generation probabilities were computed with a VDJ recombination model fitted to out-of-frame rearrangements, and the resulting probabilities were checked against IGoR. A later analysis scored TCR-TCR, TCR-HLA and TCR-CMV co-occurrence with hypergeometric tests, applying a repertoire-size bias correction to TCR pairs. To estimate false discovery rates, a later analysis permuted the HLA or CMV assignments 20 times. In a later analysis, co-occurring TCRs were grouped using DBSCAN, and TCRdist sequence similarity was added for clustering within HLA-allele-positive subsets. Co-occurrence clustering excluded repertoires with fewer than 30,000 or more than 120,000 public chains, plus five with anomalous nucleotide sharing. What TCRdb holds here is the immuneACCESS table cut down to in-frame rearrangements. Part of the clones is not present; checked against another copy, under half of the missing clones reflect an unresolved V gene, and the others are unexplained. D and trimming were read from the DNA, whereas the V and J calls and clone size are those reported in that table. In all, the sample holds some 130,000 clones, and about two thirds of those were seen once. The biggest ten clones account for 2% to 2.5% of the sample.

On this clone itself: Its antigen is still unknown. Base qualities are missing; no much larger clone stands one base away.

The cohort was made up of 666 healthy bone marrow donors. At the time of sampling, all cohort members were nominally healthy, though unrecorded immune exposures were likely present. The donor tested CMV seronegative and was one of the 352 seronegative cohort members. A peripheral blood sample was provided by each donor, and peripheral blood mononuclear cells were used for TCR beta sequencing. The Qiagen DNeasy Blood Extraction Kit was used to extract genomic DNA from the blood cell samples. Rearrangement joined TRBV6-1 to TRBJ2-4; matching of 5 bases hints at TRBD2 as the D gene. Sequencing was performed on PBMCs. The clonotype originates from a woman aged 40 to 50 in good health and CMV-seronegative. In nucleotide form, the sequence is TGTGCCAGCAGTGAGGGAGCCCTTGGGGACATTCAGTACTTC. Its coded protein is CASSEGALGDIQYF.